The 17 T cell receptor beta chains in this list originate from one sample, sequenced in a study of T cell responses to AZD1222 COVID-19 vaccine. Assay: immunoSEQ multiplex PCR; the TCRdb copy retains only in-frame clones and omits some. The table shows some 120,000 clones, with roughly 84% occurring only once. This material consisted of peripheral blood, taken 28 days after the second AZD1222 dose. The source of these receptors is an adult who received the AZD1222 COVID-19 vaccine.

V gene TRBV15 combines with J gene TRBJ2-7; 12 bases are shared with TRBD1. V lost 3 bases, J lost 3 bases, and 6 bases stayed unmatched. The CDR3 is made up of 16 amino acids. Germline CDR1 LNHNV, CDR2 YYDKDF (reference sequence). CDR3 in DNA: TGTGCCACCAGCAGCCTGGGGACAGGGGGCGGCTACGAGCAGTACTTC. This translates into CATSSLGTGGGYEQYF. Full variable domain (rest looked up from reference TRBV15 and TRBJ2-7): DAMVIQNPRYQVTQFGKPVTLSCSQTLNHNVMYWYQQKSSQAPKLLFHYYDKDFNNEADTPDNFQSRRPNTSFCFLDIRSPGLGDTAMYLCATSSLGTGGGYEQYFGPGTRLTVT.

The genes are TRBV3-1 (or the pseudogene TRBV3-2) and TRBJ1-1; D is unresolved. Trimming took 3 bases from V and 4 from J, leaving 12 bases between them. Germline CDR1 and CDR2: LGHDT and YNNKEL (reference sequence). The CDR3 extends over 14 amino acids. The CDR3 here is CASSHTGSGTEAFF. The CDR3 DNA is TGTGCCAGCAGCCATACTGGGAGCGGCACTGAAGCTTTCTTT.

J is TRBJ2-7 and V is TRBV27, with D unresolved. The CDR3 is 13 residues long. V was pared by 6 bases and J by 0 bases, with 9 bases between. Per germline, CDR1 MNHEY and CDR2 SMNVEV (reference sequence). CDR3 sequence (DNA): TGTGCCAGCAGGGCGGTGGGCTCCTACGAGCAGTACTTC. Translation: CASRAVGSYEQYF.

CDR3 sequence reads: CASSTEQGTYNEQFF. The CDR3, as DNA: TGTGCCAGCAGCACAGAACAGGGGACCTACAATGAGCAGTTCTTC. This rearrangement joins TRBV3-1 (or the pseudogene TRBV3-2) to TRBJ2-1; TRBD1 agrees at 7 bases. CDR1 is LGHDT, CDR2 YNNKEL, per germline (reference sequence). Losses at the gene ends were 5 bases for V and 2 bases for J; bases not matched to a gene: 6. This CDR3 is 15 amino acids long.

V gene TRBV24-1 combines with J gene TRBJ1-1; TRBD1 matches 9 bases. The CDR3 spans 15 residues. Per the germline V gene, CDR1 is KGHDR and CDR2 is SFDVKD. J gave up 3 bases and V 3 bases, and 4 bases lay outside the gene matches. The CDR3 nucleotides are TGTGCCACCAGTGATCCGAGGACAGGGGACACTGAAGCTTTCTTT. It specifies CATSDPRTGDTEAFF.

The genes are TRBV2 and TRBJ2-1; 7 bases are shared with TRBD1. CDR1 and CDR2 from the germline V gene are SNHLY and FYNNEI. The CDR3 loop spans 14 amino acids. V shed 5 bases, J shed 9 bases, and the junction held 10 bases outside the gene matches. CDR3 nucleotides: TGTGCCAGCAGTCCATCCACAGGGGATGGTGAGCAGTTCTTC. Protein: CASSPSTGDGEQFF. The whole variable domain, remainder taken from reference TRBV2 and TRBJ2-1, is EPEVTQTPSHQVTQMGQEVILRCVPISNHLYFYWYRQILGQKVEFLVSFYNNEISEKSEIFDDQFSVERPDGSNFTLKIRSTKLEDSAMYFCASSPSTGDGEQFFGPGTRLTVL.

The rearrangement links TRBV6-2 or TRBV6-3 to TRBJ1-4, with no clear D. CDR1 and CDR2 (germline): MNHEY, SVGEGT. The V gene lost 4 bases and the J gene lost 0 bases, with 9 bases spanning the gap. The CDR3 loop spans 15 amino acids. The CDR3 loop is CASSSTAATNEKLFF. In DNA form, the CDR3 reads TGTGCCAGCAGTTCGACGGCTGCAACTAATGAAAAACTGTTTTTT.

This chain links TRBV18 with TRBJ2-7; no reliable D call. The CDR3 is 16 amino acids. Germline CDR1 KGHSH, CDR2 LQKENI. V was shortened by 0 bases and J by 0 bases, with 12 bases between the two germline ends. In DNA form, the CDR3 reads TGTGCCAGCTCACCACCCGTAGGGTTTCTCTCCTACGAGCAGTACTTC. Protein product: CASSPPVGFLSYEQYF.

The gene calls are TRBV10-2 and TRBJ2-5; 10 bases align to TRBD2. This CDR3 spans 15 amino acids. Looked up from germline, CDR1 is WSHSY and CDR2 is SAAADI. With V trimmed by 3 bases and J by 2 bases, 3 bases remained unmatched. CDR3 loop: CASSDPTSGQETQYF. The CDR3 DNA follows: TGCGCCAGCAGTGACCCGACTAGCGGGCAAGAGACCCAGTACTTC.

J is TRBJ2-3 and V is TRBV12-3 or TRBV12-4; D ambiguous. The CDR3 has 12 amino acids. V lost 3 bases, J lost 5 bases, and 6 bases lay in between. The CDR3 DNA sequence: TGTGCCAGCAGTTTTATTGAAGATACGCAGTATTTT. This gives the protein CASSFIEDTQYF.

The chain couples TRBV2 to TRBJ2-7; D may be TRBD1 (6 bases). The CDR3 has 13 amino acids. The germline V gene has CDR1 SNHLY and CDR2 FYNNEI. V was shortened by 4 bases and J by 3 bases, with 10 bases between the two germline ends. The CDR3 DNA sequence: TGTGCCAGCAGTGTGGGACACGACTACGAGCAGTACTTC. Residues: CASSVGHDYEQYF.

The chain employs TRBV18 and TRBJ2-1; D may be TRBD1 (7 bases). Germline CDR1 is KGHSH and CDR2 is LQKENI. The CDR3 extends over 15 amino acids. Between the trimmed V and J ends, which lost 4 bases and 4 bases, there was a span of 14 bases. The CDR3 nucleotides are TGTGCCAGCTCACTTCAGGGGGGCAGGTACAATGAGCAGTTCTTC. Its translation: CASSLQGGRYNEQFF. Combining the CDR3 with reference TRBV18 and TRBJ2-1 gives the whole variable domain NAGVMQNPRHLVRRRGQEARLRCSPMKGHSHVYWYRQLPEEGLKFMVYLQKENIIDESGMPKERFSAEFPKEGPSILRIQQVVRGDSAAYFCASSLQGGRYNEQFFGPGTRLTVL.

The rearrangement uses TRBV29-1 and TRBJ2-3, with TRBD1 matching 9 bases. The CDR3 extends over 14 amino acids. V lost 8 bases and J lost 4; bases outside the gene matches: 10. Germline CDR1 reads SQVTM; CDR2 reads ANQGSEA. The CDR3 DNA sequence: TGCAGCATAAGGGACAGGGCGATCTCAGATACGCAGTATTTT. Translated, it gives CSIRDRAISDTQYF.

CDR3 in DNA: TGTGCCAGCAGTCTAATAGCGGGGGCCACCTACGAGCAGTACTTC. It yields the protein CASSLIAGATYEQYF. This chain links TRBV6-5 with TRBJ2-7; TRBD2 agrees at 9 bases. The junction had 7 bases not matched to a gene; V was cut back by 5 bases and J by 2 bases. Germline assignment: CDR1 MNHEY and CDR2 SVGAGI. This CDR3 is 15 amino acids long.

This clone was counted a single time. V is TRBV12-5 and J is TRBJ1-1; D not resolved. CDR1 is LGHNT and CDR2 is FRNRAP in the germline V gene. Trimming took off 6 bases at V and 0 bases at J, with 14 bases between the two ends. This CDR3 is 15 amino acids long. CDR3 bases: TGTGCTAGTGGCCCCCCCAGAGGCTTGAACACTGAAGCTTTCTTT. It codes for CASGPPRGLNTEAFF.

The rearrangement uses TRBV7-9 and TRBJ2-3, with 7 bases that match TRBD1. V shed 3 bases, J shed 2 bases, and the junction held 11 bases outside the gene matches. The CDR3 is 17 amino acids. CDR1 is SEHNR and CDR2 is FQNEAQ in the germline V gene (reference sequence). The CDR3: CASSLGRTGHTTDTQYF. The DNA of the CDR3 is TGTGCCAGCAGCTTGGGACGGACAGGCCATACCACAGATACGCAGTATTTT.

The genes are TRBV6-1 and TRBJ2-7; D is ambiguous. Trimming removed 2 bases from V and 5 bases from J, with 16 bases in between. CDR1 and CDR2 from the germline V gene are MNHNS and SASEGT. CDR3 size: 15 residues. CDR3 bases: TGTGCCAGCAGTGAACTGGCCGGTTCATTTAACGAGCAGTACTTC. Its protein is CASSELAGSFNEQYF.